One sample yielded the 13 T cell receptor beta chains listed below, sequenced in a study of post-analysis software for immune sequencing data (dated by TCRdb to the mid-2010s). The paper as a whole reports these results and caveats: Significantly higher frequencies in patients than in controls were found for a handful of TRBV segments, including TRBV5-6, TRBV5-1 and TRBV20-1.

These receptors lack a known antigen. Library method: PCR. The sequencer was an Illumina HiSeq 2500. To reduce PCR and sequencing biases, unique molecular identifiers were incorporated into the TCR beta cDNA libraries. TCRdb reprocessed the public reads (quality trimming at Q25 with fastp, clone calling with MiXCR) and kept in-frame beta chains. Rows matching on CDR3 protein sequence are summarized as one entry with the most common DNA and genes. Across this sample there are a few hundred thousand distinct CDR3 sequences, with 35% to 45% seen only once. The ten largest clonotypes hold roughly 4.8% of the sample. Sequenced input: blood. Source of these receptors: a girl aged 10-17 years with multiple sclerosis.

The rearrangement uses TRBV10-3 and TRBJ1-5; maybe TRBD1 (5 bases). Germline values: CDR1 ENHRY, CDR2 SYGVKD. The length of the CDR3 is 12 residues. V dropped 6 bases and J dropped 2 bases, with 5 bases sitting between them. The CDR3 sequence: CAIRQGNQPQHF. The CDR3 DNA is TGTGCCATCAGACAGGGCAATCAGCCCCAGCATTTT.

The V and J genes are TRBV18 and TRBJ2-1, with D perhaps matching TRBD2 (5 bases). V gave up 3 bases and J gave up 3 bases, with 18 bases separating them. Germline V gene lookup returns CDR1 KGHSH and CDR2 LQKENI. CDR3 length: 17 amino acids. As DNA, the CDR3 is TGTGCCAGCTCACCGGGCGGGCCGCGCTCGATCTACAATGAGCAGTTCTTC. Protein product: CASSPGGPRSIYNEQFF.

Many counts were recorded for this clonotype. The chain joins TRBV5-1 to TRBJ2-1, with a possible D match to TRBD1 (6 bases). V was cut by 2 bases and J by 6 bases, with 9 bases left in between. Germline CDR1 is SGHRS and CDR2 is YFSETQ. The CDR3 covers 13 residues. Here the CDR3 DNA reads TGCGCCAGCAGCTTACAGGGATTCAATGAGCAGTTCTTC. As protein: CASSLQGFNEQFF. The full variable domain, its missing parts supplied by reference TRBV5-1 and TRBJ2-1, is KAGVTQTPRYLIKTRGQQVTLSCSPISGHRSVSWYQQTPGQGLQFLFEYFSETQRNKGNFPGRFSGRQFSNSRSEMNVSTLELGDSALYLCASSLQGFNEQFFGPGTRLTVL.

Worth noting for this clonotype: Lacking the conserved final phenylalanine or tryptophan, this CDR3 likely reflects a read error. The V and J genes are TRBV12-3 or TRBV12-4 and TRBJ2-3; D possibly corresponds to TRBD1 (5 bases). CDR3 length: 14 amino acids. V was pared by 3 bases and J by 0 bases, with 7 bases between. CDR3 nucleotide sequence: TGTGCCAGCAGTTTGGCAGGGAGCACAGATACGCAGTATTCT. Its translation: CASSLAGSTDTQYS.

This clonotype was observed many times. The rearrangement links TRBV5-1 to TRBJ2-1; the match to TRBD2 covers 8 bases. The CDR3 sequence is 15 residues long. V was pared by 0 bases and J by 6 bases, with 5 bases of the junction left unmatched. Germline CDR1 reads SGHRS; CDR2 reads YFSETQ. The CDR3 region has the DNA TGCGCCAGCAGCTTGGTTTCGGGGGGGCGCAATGAGCAGTTCTTC. Translating it yields CASSLVSGGRNEQFF.

Points on this clonotype: Compared with germline, one end of the junction differs, possibly owing to a read error. The rearrangement links TRBV9 to TRBJ1-3; D possibly corresponds to TRBD1 (5 bases). Germline CDR1 SGDLS, CDR2 YYNGEE. The CDR3 extends over 16 amino acids. The CDR3 is CASTPMGDPSGNTTYF. Written as DNA, the CDR3 is TGTGCCAGCACCCCTATGGGGGACCCCTCTGGAAACACCACATATTTT.

This chain links TRBV5-1 with TRBJ2-1; 9 bases are shared with TRBD2. The J call may be incorrect, as the DNA end agrees better with TRBJ2-7. This CDR3 comprises 14 residues. Germline-derived CDR1 and CDR2 are SGHRS and YFSETQ. In nucleotides, the CDR3 is TGCGCCAGCAGCTTCGCGGGAGGGTACAATGAGCAGTACTTC. Protein product: CASSFAGGYNEQYF.

This clonotype was counted only a few times. A single base separates this from a much larger clone, so it may be a read error. The gene calls are TRBV5-1 and TRBJ2-1, with D perhaps matching TRBD1 or TRBD2 (5 bases each). Per the germline V gene, CDR1 is SGHRS and CDR2 is YFSETQ. V was pared by 3 bases and J by 7 bases, with 20 bases between. This CDR3 contains 16 residues. In nucleotides, the CDR3 is TGCGCCAGCAGCTCGGGAAGGGGCCTGGAGAGGAATGAGCAGTTCTTC. It specifies CASSSGRGLERNEQFF.

Note on this clonotype: This may be a read error: a much more frequent sequence differs by one nucleotide. This chain connects TRBV25-1 to TRBJ2-7; D gene ambiguous. There are 14 residues in the CDR3. CDR1 is MGHDK, CDR2 SYGVNS, per germline. Trimming stripped 0 bases from V and 12 bases from J, with 18 bases between. Written as DNA, the CDR3 is TGTGCCAGCAGTGAATATGGTGGCGAAGAGACCCGGTACTTC. Translated, it gives CASSEYGGEETRYF.

This clonotype has only a few counts. A junction end diverges from the germline sequence, so it may reflect a read error. The chain uses TRBV5-6 and TRBJ1-2, with D uncertain. The CDR3 sequence is 16 residues long. Germline lookup yields CDR1 SGHDT and CDR2 YYEEEE. CDR3 in amino acids: CDSSFSSNRPNYGYTF. The CDR3 DNA sequence: TGTGACAGCAGCTTCTCGTCGAACCGTCCAAACTATGGCTACACCTTC.

The chain is built from TRBV12-3 or TRBV12-4 and TRBJ1-2; D is perhaps TRBD1 (5 bases). V gave up 5 bases and J gave up 5 bases, with 9 bases separating them. The CDR3 has 12 residues. This chain's CDR3 is CASSADRYGYTF. Here the CDR3 DNA reads TGTGCCAGCAGTGCAGACAGATATGGCTACACCTTC.

The chain carries TRBV3-1 and TRBJ1-1; D is undetermined. Germline-derived CDR1 and CDR2 are LGHDT and YNNKEL (reference sequence). V shed 2 bases and J shed 2 bases, with 12 bases lying between them. The CDR3 contains 15 residues. The CDR3 region has the DNA TGTGCCAGCAGCCAACGTTCTAGGCTAAACACTGAAGCTTTCTTT. This sequence encodes CASSQRSRLNTEAFF.

With regard to this clonotype: Germline is not matched at one junction end, which may reflect a read error. The chain joins TRBV4-1 to TRBJ1-2, with D perhaps matching TRBD1 (5 bases). The CDR3 totals 15 residues. Germline loops: CDR1 MGHRA, CDR2 YSYEKL. The CDR3 DNA is TGCGCCAGCAGCCAGGCCAGGAGGCGGGGCTATGACTACACCTTC. Encoded protein: CASSQARRRGYDYTF.